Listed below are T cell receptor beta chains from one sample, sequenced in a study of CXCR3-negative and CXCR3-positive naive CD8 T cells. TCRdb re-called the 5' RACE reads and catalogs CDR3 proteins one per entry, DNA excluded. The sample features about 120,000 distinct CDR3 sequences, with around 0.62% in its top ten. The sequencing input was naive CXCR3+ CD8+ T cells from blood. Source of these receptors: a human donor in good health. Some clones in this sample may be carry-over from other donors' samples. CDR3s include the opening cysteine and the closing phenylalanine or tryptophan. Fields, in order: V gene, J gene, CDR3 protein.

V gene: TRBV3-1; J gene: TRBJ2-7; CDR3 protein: CASSPQGGGEQYF
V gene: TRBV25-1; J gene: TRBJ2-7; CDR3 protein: CASSELGTGMDEQYF
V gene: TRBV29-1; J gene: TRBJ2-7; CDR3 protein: CSVEAGYEQYF
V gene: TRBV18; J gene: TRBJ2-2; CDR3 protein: CASSPDTGELFF
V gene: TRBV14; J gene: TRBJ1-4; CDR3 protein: CASSRLSTGANEKLFF
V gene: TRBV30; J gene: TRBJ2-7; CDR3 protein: CAWSPGGYEQYF
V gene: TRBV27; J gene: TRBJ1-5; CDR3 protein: CASRPLDSNQPQHF
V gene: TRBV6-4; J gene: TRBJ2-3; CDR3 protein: CASSDSSGTSGTQYF
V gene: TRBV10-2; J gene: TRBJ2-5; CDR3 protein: CASSEGTSLETQYF
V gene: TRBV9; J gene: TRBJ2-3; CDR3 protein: CASSAAGTNTDTQYF
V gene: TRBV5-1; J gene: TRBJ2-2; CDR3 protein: CASSEEPGQVLYAGELFF
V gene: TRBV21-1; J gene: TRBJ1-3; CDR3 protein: CASSKVLRGQSSGNTIYF
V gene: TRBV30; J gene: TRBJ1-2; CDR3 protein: CAWRDHYGYTF
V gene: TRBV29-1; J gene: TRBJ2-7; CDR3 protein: CSVVLGLRDEQYF
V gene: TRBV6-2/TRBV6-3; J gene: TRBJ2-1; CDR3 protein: CASSYPRTDRTSNEQFF
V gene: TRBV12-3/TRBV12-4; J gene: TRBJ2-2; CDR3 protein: CASSDPDGTGELFF
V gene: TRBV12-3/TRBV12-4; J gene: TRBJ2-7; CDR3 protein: CASSSLRGGEQYF
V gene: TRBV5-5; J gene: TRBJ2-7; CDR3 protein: CASSLGLVGQYF
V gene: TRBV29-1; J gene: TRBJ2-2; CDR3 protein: CSGTGENTGELFF
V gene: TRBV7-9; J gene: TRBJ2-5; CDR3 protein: CASSSNLAGGPVEETQYF
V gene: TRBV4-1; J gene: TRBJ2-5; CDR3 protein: CASSQDVVGLGYQETQYF
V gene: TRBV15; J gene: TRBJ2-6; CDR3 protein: CATSPSFSGANVLTF
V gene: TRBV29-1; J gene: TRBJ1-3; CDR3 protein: CSVSSSGNTIYF
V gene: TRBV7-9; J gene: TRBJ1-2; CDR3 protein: CASSFGDHNYGYTF
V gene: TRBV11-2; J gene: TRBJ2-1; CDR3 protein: CASSTGGSSYNEQFF
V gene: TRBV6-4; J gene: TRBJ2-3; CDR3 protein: CASSFSATSGGYTDTQYF
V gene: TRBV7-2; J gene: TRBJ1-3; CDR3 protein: CASSLLYRSGFGNTIYF
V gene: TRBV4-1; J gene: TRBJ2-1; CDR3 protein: CASSQDRFLGNEQFF
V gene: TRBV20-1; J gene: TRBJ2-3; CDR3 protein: CSAREPTMISGRGIDTQYF
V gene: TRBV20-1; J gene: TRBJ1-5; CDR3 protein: CSAGSRLGNQPQHF
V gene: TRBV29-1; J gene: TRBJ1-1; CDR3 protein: CSVSLPIRTEAFF
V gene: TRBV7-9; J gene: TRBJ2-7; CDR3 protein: CASSPDGQQVDHEQYF
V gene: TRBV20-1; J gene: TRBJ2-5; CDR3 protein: CSAVTENQETQYF
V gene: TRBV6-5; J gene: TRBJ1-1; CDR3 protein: CASSYSEDTIMNTEAFF
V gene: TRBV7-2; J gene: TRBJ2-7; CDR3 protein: CASSLGLLNEQYF
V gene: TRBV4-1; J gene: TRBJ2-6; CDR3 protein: CASSQVAVWGANVLTF
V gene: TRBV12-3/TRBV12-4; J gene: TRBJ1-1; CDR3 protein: CASSSRPTFATEAFF
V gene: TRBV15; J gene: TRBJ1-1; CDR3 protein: CATSSGQGNAEAFF
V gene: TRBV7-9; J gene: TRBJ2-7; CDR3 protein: CASSLGPSLGEQYF
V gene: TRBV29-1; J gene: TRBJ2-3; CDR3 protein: CSAGDPLGTDTQYF
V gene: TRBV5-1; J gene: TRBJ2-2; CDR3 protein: CASSLGKYSNTGELFF
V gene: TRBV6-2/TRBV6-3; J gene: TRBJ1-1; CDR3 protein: CATGQGTEAFF
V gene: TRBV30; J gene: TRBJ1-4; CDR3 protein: CAWSVRGLDHEKLFF
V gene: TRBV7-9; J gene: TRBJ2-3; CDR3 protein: CASSFPQGREIDTQYF
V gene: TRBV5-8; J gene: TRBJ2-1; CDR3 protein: CASSPTSGGANEQFF
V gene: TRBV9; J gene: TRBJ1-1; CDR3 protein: CASSVWQDTEAFF
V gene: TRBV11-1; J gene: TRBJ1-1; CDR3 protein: CASSPMRVEAFF
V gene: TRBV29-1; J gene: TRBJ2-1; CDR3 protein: CSVEGTSGRTSYNEQFF
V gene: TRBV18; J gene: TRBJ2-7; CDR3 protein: CASSSPTATAYEQYF
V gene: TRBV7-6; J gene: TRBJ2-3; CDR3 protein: CASSLGQNPTDKQYF
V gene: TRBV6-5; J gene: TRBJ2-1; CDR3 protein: CASRPTSGGENEQFF
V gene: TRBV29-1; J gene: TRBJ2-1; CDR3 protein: CSVVGREDRSYNEQFF
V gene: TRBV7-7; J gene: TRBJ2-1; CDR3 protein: CASRPLSYNEQFF
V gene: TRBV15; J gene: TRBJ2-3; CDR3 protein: CATSSQGRTDTQYF
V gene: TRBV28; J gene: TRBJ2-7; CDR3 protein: CASSRGLSYEQYF